This note documents a single T cell receptor beta chain sequence. The data stem from a study of CD8 T cells in Susac syndrome. The T cells that were sequenced for TCR beta were CD8+ and CD4+ cells from blood. While CD8+ and CD4+ T cells were isolated negatively, TEMRA cells were enriched by FACS. The CDR3 extends over 14 amino acids. The germline V and J ends were trimmed by 2 bases and 3 bases, with 10 bases remaining between them. Germline V gene sequence: CDR1 LGHDT, CDR2 YNNKEL (reference sequence). cDNA came from approximately 0.5 to 1 ug RNA primed by random hexamers. The authors amplified TCR beta CDR3 across 54 Vbeta and 13 Jbeta using immunoSEQ multiplex PCR. Each CDR3 protein is one row after TCRdb ran MiXCR on the immunoSEQ multiplex PCR reads. The repertoire holds about 210,000 distinct CDR3 sequences, with 95% as singletons.

The TCR comes from a human donor with multiple sclerosis. Sequenced input: CD4+ T cells from PBMCs. The rearrangement links TRBV3-1 to TRBJ1-1; D unclear. CDR3 bases: TGTGCCAGCAGCCAATTGGAGTTCGACACTGAAGCTTTCTTT. Protein product: CASSQLEFDTEAFF.